The present T cell receptor beta chain was sequenced within a study of cytomegalovirus exposure and HLA in healthy donors. This table comes from immunoSEQ multiplex PCR, and its TCRdb copy is limited to in-frame clones, with some not included. The sample yields some 120,000 clones, approximately 95% seen once. Of note for this clone: Its antigen is currently unknown.

Donors came from a validation cohort of some 110 subjects, distinct from the first 666-subject cohort. Points from the study as a whole: Among TCR beta chains, those listed as cytomegalovirus-associated numbered over 150. Rarity characterized most TCR sequences, yet some public TCRs appeared in many donors.

Trimming at V came to 5 bases and at J to 4 bases, leaving 11 bases not matched to a gene. The length of the CDR3 is 17 residues. CDR1 and CDR2 (germline): SGHAT, FQNNGV. The specimen sequenced was PBMCs. This sequence originates from a young man in good health and CMV-seronegative. V and J are TRBV11-2 and TRBJ2-3; 11 bases map to TRBD2. The CDR3 region is CASSPRATSGSSDTQYF. The CDR3 coding sequence is TGTGCCAGCAGCCCAAGGGCTACTAGCGGGAGTTCAGATACGCAGTATTTT.